This passage covers 23 T cell receptor beta chains from one sample sequenced in a study of blood T cell repertoires in COVID-19. This table comes from immunoSEQ multiplex PCR, and its TCRdb copy is limited to in-frame clones, with some not included. The sample comprises under 170,000 clones, over 65% of which are singletons, and roughly 2% rests with the top ten. The sample comprised peripheral blood. The receptors were sampled from a man aged 65 to 85 with acute or convalescent COVID-19.

This clone appeared once. The chain recombines TRBV27 with TRBJ1-6; D gene uncertain. Trimming left V 5 bases short and J 7 bases short, with 18 bases between. This CDR3 spans 16 amino acids. Per germline, CDR1 MNHEY and CDR2 SMNVEV (reference sequence). The CDR3 DNA sequence: TGTGCCAGCAGTCCCAGAGCCGGGAGGTCCAATTCACCCCTCCACTTT. The encoded protein is CASSPRAGRSNSPLHF.

The V and J genes are TRBV18 and TRBJ1-5, with 9 bases lining up with TRBD1. CDR3 size: 14 residues. Germline V gene sequence: CDR1 KGHSH, CDR2 LQKENI. Unmatched junction bases numbered 4, after V lost 6 bases and J lost 4 bases. The chain's CDR3 is CASSEGQGNQPQHF. DNA of the CDR3: TGTGCCAGCTCGGAGGGACAGGGTAATCAGCCCCAGCATTTT.

The V call is TRBV9, the J call TRBJ1-4; perhaps TRBD1 as D (5 bases). The V gene's germline CDR1 is SGDLS and CDR2 YYNGEE. Trimming shortened V by 1 base and J by 8 bases, and 12 bases separated the two germline ends. This CDR3 region has 14 residues. CDR3 bases: TGTGCCAGCAGCGTACAAGGGGCGGGAGAAAAACTGTTTTTT. Its translation is CASSVQGAGEKLFF.

The chain recombines TRBV7-2 with TRBJ2-3; 7 bases are a match to TRBD2. Trimming at V came to 4 bases and at J to 1 base, leaving 14 bases not matched to a gene. Germline loops: CDR1 SGHTA, CDR2 FQGNSA. The CDR3 spans 18 residues. As DNA, the CDR3 is TGTGCCAGCAGCTCCCCCCGGGGGAGCGGGGAACGCACAGATACGCAGTATTTT. This codes for CASSSPRGSGERTDTQYF.

The chain has TRBV3-1 (or the pseudogene TRBV3-2) and TRBJ1-5, with TRBD1 identical over 8 bases. The J segment lost 4 bases and the V segment lost 8 bases, leaving 4 bases of the junction unmatched. Germline V CDR1 and CDR2: LGHDT, YNNKEL (reference sequence). The CDR3 is 13 amino acids. The CDR3 nucleotides are TGTGCCAGCTCCAACAGGGGGAATCAGCCCCAGCATTTT. Translation gives CASSNRGNQPQHF.

In its sample, this clone was seen a few times. The chain carries TRBV4-1 and TRBJ1-2; D perhaps matches TRBD1 (5 bases). Germline V gives CDR1 MGHRA, CDR2 YSYEKL. This CDR3 has 18 amino acids. Trimming pared 0 bases from V and 8 bases from J, leaving 25 bases between. The CDR3 coding sequence is TGCGCCAGCAGCCAAGAGACGAATTCGCTTGCGGGGGTATGGGGCTACACCTTC. This codes for CASSQETNSLAGVWGYTF.

The CDR3 DNA sequence: TGTGCCAGCAGTTTCAGGGGGCAGGACGAGCAGTACTTC. Translation: CASSFRGQDEQYF. The chain employs TRBV27 and TRBJ2-7; TRBD1 matches 8 bases. With V trimmed by 3 bases and J by 5 bases, 3 bases remained unmatched. CDR1 is MNHEY, CDR2 SMNVEV, per germline (reference sequence). The CDR3 has 13 residues.

This sequence joins TRBV18 and TRBJ2-3, with D perhaps TRBD2 (7 bases). This CDR3 has 15 residues. Germline V lookup: CDR1 KGHSH, CDR2 LQKENI. Trimming stripped 2 bases from V and 5 bases from J, with 14 bases between. The CDR3 bases are TGTGCCAGCTCACCAGTGAGGGGGGGCAAAGATACGCAGTATTTT. As protein: CASSPVRGGKDTQYF.

CDR3 protein: CASSLVLAGTYNEQFF. The CDR3, as DNA: TGCGCCAGCAGCTTGGTTCTAGCGGGGACCTACAATGAGCAGTTCTTC. The J gene is TRBJ2-1, the V gene TRBV5-1; 9 bases are a match to TRBD2. CDR1 is SGHRS, CDR2 YFSETQ, per germline. Losses at the gene ends were 0 bases for V and 2 bases for J; bases not matched to a gene: 3. The CDR3 loop spans 16 amino acids. The whole variable domain, remainder taken from reference TRBV5-1 and TRBJ2-1, is KAGVTQTPRYLIKTRGQQVTLSCSPISGHRSVSWYQQTPGQGLQFLFEYFSETQRNKGNFPGRFSGRQFSNSRSEMNVSTLELGDSALYLCASSLVLAGTYNEQFFGPGTRLTVL.

The chain combines TRBV29-1 with TRBJ2-2; 10 positions agree with TRBD1. This CDR3 contains 16 residues. Germline assignment: CDR1 SQVTM and CDR2 ANQGSEA. J gave up 7 bases and V 1 base, and 9 bases lay outside the gene matches. The CDR3 sequence: CSVEVPGQGRDGELFF. CDR3 nucleotide sequence: TGCAGCGTTGAAGTTCCGGGACAGGGGCGTGACGGGGAGCTGTTTTTT.

This chain links TRBV19 with TRBJ1-5, with D unresolved. V dropped 8 bases and J dropped 4 bases, with 15 bases sitting between them. CDR3 length: 14 amino acids. CDR1 and CDR2 from the germline V gene are LNHDA and SQIVND (reference sequence). The CDR3 protein is CASAGSGRNQPQHF. CDR3 nucleotide sequence: TGTGCCAGTGCTGGGTCCGGCAGGAATCAGCCCCAGCATTTT.

The chain couples TRBV28 to TRBJ1-6, with unresolved D. The V gene lost 3 bases and the J gene lost 13 bases, with 16 bases spanning the gap. This CDR3 has 14 amino acids. Germline loops: CDR1 MDHEN, CDR2 SYDVKM. The CDR3 nucleotides are TGTGCCAGCAGTTTGGGAGGCGAAGGAGGGCCCCTCCACTTT. As protein: CASSLGGEGGPLHF. The full variable domain, its missing parts supplied by reference TRBV28 and TRBJ1-6, is DVKVTQSSRYLVKRTGEKVFLECVQDMDHENMFWYRQDPGLGLRLIYFSYDVKMKEKGDIPEGYSVSREKKERFSLILESASTNQTSMYLCASSLGGEGGPLHFGNGTRLTVT.

The chain employs TRBV28 and TRBJ2-5, with unresolved D. Germline CDR1 reads MDHEN; CDR2 reads SYDVKM. The CDR3 contains 15 residues. Trimming removed 4 bases at V and 4 bases at J, with 16 bases between. The CDR3 nucleotides read TGTGCCAGCAGTTCAAGATTTCCCCCCGGAGAGACCCAGTACTTC. Encoded protein: CASSSRFPPGETQYF.

The V call is TRBV6-5, the J call TRBJ2-6, with D possibly TRBD1 on 5 matching bases. Germline assignment: CDR1 MNHEY and CDR2 SVGAGI. The CDR3 contains 16 residues. V gave up 4 bases and J gave up 0 bases, with 10 bases separating them. As DNA, the CDR3 is TGTGCCAGCAGTTTGACAGCTGTCTCTGGGGCCAACGTCCTGACTTTC. As protein: CASSLTAVSGANVLTF.

This chain joins TRBV6-5 and TRBJ2-2; possibly TRBD1 for D (6 bases). Germline loops: CDR1 MNHEY, CDR2 SVGAGI. The CDR3 totals 14 residues. The V end was cut by 5 bases, the J end by 0 bases, with 7 bases between. DNA for the CDR3: TGTGCCAGCAGTCGACAGGCGAACACCGGGGAGCTGTTTTTT. This gives the protein CASSRQANTGELFF.

The CDR3 loop reads CASSDPRGAAGEGQFF. CDR3 nucleotide sequence: TGTGCCAGCAGTGACCCCCGGGGGGCGGCGGGGGAGGGGCAGTTCTTC. V and J are TRBV28 and TRBJ2-1; D is perhaps TRBD2 (7 bases). V lost 5 bases and J 12 bases, leaving 26 bases between the germline ends. The CDR3 runs 16 residues. In germline, CDR1 is MDHEN, CDR2 SYDVKM.

The chain joins TRBV6-6 to TRBJ2-3; D may be TRBD1 (5 bases). The CDR3 has 14 residues. Germline V gene sequence: CDR1 MNHNY, CDR2 SVGAGI (reference sequence). The V end lost 5 bases, the J end lost 0 bases, and 9 bases lay between the germline ends. CDR3 loop: CASSDRASTDTQYF. Written as DNA, the CDR3 is TGTGCCAGCAGTGACAGAGCTAGCACAGATACGCAGTATTTT.

The chain carries TRBV28 and TRBJ1-3, with TRBD1 matching over 7 bases. The CDR3 is made up of 17 amino acids. The germline V gene encodes CDR1 MDHEN and CDR2 SYDVKM. V was pared by 5 bases and J by 1 base, with 11 bases of the junction left unmatched. The CDR3 coding sequence is TGTGCCAGCAGTACCACAGGGGCGCAGGGTTCTGGAAACACCATATATTTT. Its translation is CASSTTGAQGSGNTIYF. Drawing the rest from reference TRBV28 and TRBJ1-3, the complete variable domain is DVKVTQSSRYLVKRTGEKVFLECVQDMDHENMFWYRQDPGLGLRLIYFSYDVKMKEKGDIPEGYSVSREKKERFSLILESASTNQTSMYLCASSTTGAQGSGNTIYFGEGSWLTVV.

A single count supports this clone. This chain links TRBV28 with TRBJ1-5; 7 nucleotides line up with TRBD1. Germline-derived CDR1 and CDR2 are MDHEN and SYDVKM. Trimming at V came to 8 bases and at J to 4 bases, leaving 5 bases not matched to a gene. The CDR3 runs to 13 residues. Here the CDR3 DNA reads TGTGCCAGCGGGCGGGACAGTAATCAGCCCCAGCATTTT. It translates to CASGRDSNQPQHF.

The chain couples TRBV2 to TRBJ2-1; D is possibly TRBD2 (6 bases). This CDR3 is built from 15 residues. Trimming pared 2 bases from V and 7 bases from J, leaving 15 bases between. CDR1 is SNHLY, CDR2 FYNNEI, per germline. The CDR3 sequence: CASSELREVGNEQFF. The CDR3 coding sequence is TGTGCCAGCAGTGAACTGCGGGAAGTGGGGAATGAGCAGTTCTTC.

This chain connects TRBV6-5 to TRBJ2-5; 9 bases align to TRBD2. CDR1 and CDR2 (germline): MNHEY, SVGAGI. The CDR3 is made up of 15 amino acids. The V segment lost 5 bases and the J segment 5 bases; nucleotides outside the gene matches: 9. This CDR3 reads CASSTPAGGPETQYF. The DNA for the CDR3 is TGTGCCAGCAGTACCCCTGCGGGAGGGCCGGAGACCCAGTACTTC.

The rearrangement uses TRBV9 and TRBJ1-3; TRBD1 is a possible D gene (5 bases). V dropped 2 bases and J dropped 2 bases, with 8 bases sitting between them. This CDR3 has 14 residues. CDR1 and CDR2 (germline): SGDLS, YYNGEE. CDR3 protein: CASSVEGTGNTIYF. The CDR3 DNA reads as TGTGCCAGCAGCGTGGAGGGGACTGGAAACACCATATATTTT.

This sequence joins TRBV24-1 and TRBJ1-4; TRBD1 might be the D (5 bases). This CDR3 has 12 residues. The V and J ends lost 5 bases and 16 bases respectively, with 16 bases between them. CDR1 is KGHDR, CDR2 SFDVKD, per germline. Written as DNA, the CDR3 is TGTGCCACCAGTGTTGGAGGGGCGGGTGCGTTTTTT. It specifies CATSVGGAGAFF.